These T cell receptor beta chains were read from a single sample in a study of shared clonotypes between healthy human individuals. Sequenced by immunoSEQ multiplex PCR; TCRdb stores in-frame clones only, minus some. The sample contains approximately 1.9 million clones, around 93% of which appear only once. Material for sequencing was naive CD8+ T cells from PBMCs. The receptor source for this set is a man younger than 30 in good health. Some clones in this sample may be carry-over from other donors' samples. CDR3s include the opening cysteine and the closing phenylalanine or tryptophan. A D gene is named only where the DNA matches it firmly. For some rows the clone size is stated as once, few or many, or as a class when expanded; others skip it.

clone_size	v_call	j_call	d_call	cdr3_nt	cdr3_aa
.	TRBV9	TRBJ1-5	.	TGTGCCAGCAGCGTAGGGTCGGCCGTGAATCAGCCCCAGCATTTT	CASSVGSAVNQPQHF
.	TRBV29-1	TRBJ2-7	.	TGCAGCGTTGGAGTTGACTCCTACGAGCAGTACTTC	CSVGVDSYEQYF
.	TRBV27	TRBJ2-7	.	TGTGCCAGCAGTTCGGTCTACGAGCAGTACTTC	CASSSVYEQYF
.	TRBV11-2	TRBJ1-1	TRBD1	TGTGCCAGCAGCCACCGGGACAGGGGTACTGAAGCTTTCTTT	CASSHRDRGTEAFF
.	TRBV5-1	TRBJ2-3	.	TGCGCCAGCAGCTTGGAGGGCACAGATACGCAGTATTTT	CASSLEGTDTQYF
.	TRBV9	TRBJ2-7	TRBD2	TGTGCCAGCAGCTACTCGGGACTAGCGGGGTACGAGCAGTACTTC	CASSYSGLAGYEQYF
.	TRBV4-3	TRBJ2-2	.	TGCGCCAGCAGCTTCCTCTTCAGGGGAACCGGGGAGCTGTTTTTT	CASSFLFRGTGELFF
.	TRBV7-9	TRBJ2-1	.	TGTGCCAGCAGCTTAGAGGGCGGACTCAATGAGCAGTTCTTC	CASSLEGGLNEQFF
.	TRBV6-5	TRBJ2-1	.	TGTGCCAGCAGTTTCTCAGGGGTCAATGAGCAGTTCTTC	CASSFSGVNEQFF
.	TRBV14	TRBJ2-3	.	TGTGCCAGCAGCCAAGATTATACCCGGGAGAGGTTTGCAGATACGCAGTATTTT	CASSQDYTRERFADTQYF
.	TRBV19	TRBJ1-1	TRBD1	TGTGCCAGTAGTAGTATACAGGGGATGGTTGACACTGAAGCTTTCTTT	CASSSIQGMVDTEAFF
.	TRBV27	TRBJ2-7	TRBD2	TGTGCCAGCGCCGCGGGAGGGTCTGGCGAGCAGTACTTC	CASAAGGSGEQYF
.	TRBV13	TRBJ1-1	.	TGTGCCAGCAGCTTAGTTGGGGAGAACACTGAAGCTTTCTTT	CASSLVGENTEAFF
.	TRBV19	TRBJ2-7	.	TGTGCCAGTTCCGTGGTAGCGGCCTCCTACGAGCAGTACTTC	CASSVVAASYEQYF
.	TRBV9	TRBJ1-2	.	TGTGCCAGCAGCGTAGAAGACAGGCGTGGCTATGGCTACACCTTC	CASSVEDRRGYGYTF
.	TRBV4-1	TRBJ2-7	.	TGCGCCAGCAGCCAAGAGACCAGCCCCCACGAGCAGTACTTC	CASSQETSPHEQYF
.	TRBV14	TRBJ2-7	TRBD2	TGTGCCAGCAGCCGACTAGCGCCCTACGAGCAGTACTTC	CASSRLAPYEQYF
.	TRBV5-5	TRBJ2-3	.	TGTGCCAGCAGCTTGTATCGGGGTTTGGCAGATACGCAGTATTTT	CASSLYRGLADTQYF
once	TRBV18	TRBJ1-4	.	TGTGCCAGCTCATCGGTTTTGGGGGCAACTAATGAAAAACTGTTTTTT	CASSSVLGATNEKLFF
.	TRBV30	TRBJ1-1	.	TGTGCCTGGAGTCTAGGGGGGAACACTGAAGCTTTCTTT	CAWSLGGNTEAFF
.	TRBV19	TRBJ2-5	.	TGTGCCAGTAGTAGCGGGACCGCTAGTATCCAAGAGACCCAGTACTTC	CASSSGTASIQETQYF